This T cell receptor beta chain was identified during a study of tumor and adjacent non-tumor tissue in lung cancer. This clonotype appeared many times. This sample's RNA came from whole unsorted tissue. The normal lung tissue was taken more than 3 cm from the tumor edge. The library came from three nested PCR rounds adapted from ARM-PCR protocols. MiXCR, run by TCRdb on the multiplex PCR reads, gives a single entry per CDR3 protein. The table includes 100,000 or so distinct CDR3 sequences, approximately 60% detected once. Sequenced input: distant non-tumor lung tissue. This clonotype was sampled from a man in his thirties or forties with non-small cell lung cancer.

CDR3 residues: CASSEEEAGVGEQYF. CDR3 DNA: TGTGCCAGCAGTGAAGAGGAAGCAGGAGTCGGGGAGCAGTACTTC. The genes are TRBV6-1 and TRBJ2-7; D is undetermined. V was pared by 1 base and J by 7 bases, with 17 bases between. Germline lookup yields CDR1 MNHNS and CDR2 SASEGT. This CDR3 comprises 15 residues.